Presented here are 19 T cell receptor beta chains from one specimen sequenced in a study of blood T cell repertoires in COVID-19. Produced via immunoSEQ multiplex PCR; TCRdb's table is partial and in-frame only. The table has under 300,000 clones, roughly 86% seen once. The sample consisted of PBMCs or T cells enriched from blood (not recorded which). These receptors originate from a woman between 55 and 75 years old who had recovered from COVID-19.

In DNA, the CDR3 is TGTGCCAGTCCCGAGCAGCAGGGGAGGGTCACTGAAGCTTTCTTT. It codes for CASPEQQGRVTEAFF. This chain uses TRBV6-5 with TRBJ1-1; TRBD1 might be the D (6 bases). V was shortened by 9 bases and J by 4 bases, with 21 bases between the two germline ends. In germline, CDR1 is MNHEY, CDR2 SVGAGI. This CDR3 spans 15 amino acids.

V usage is TRBV7-9 and J usage is TRBJ1-4; 8 positions match TRBD1. CDR1 is SEHNR and CDR2 is FQNEAQ in the germline V gene (reference sequence). Germline trimming cut 2 bases from V and 8 bases from J; bases unmatched to any gene: 4. This CDR3 is built from 14 residues. This chain's CDR3 is CASSLQGAEEKLFF. The CDR3 DNA reads as TGTGCCAGCAGCTTACAGGGGGCCGAGGAAAAACTGTTTTTT. Looking up the rest from reference TRBV7-9 and TRBJ1-4 gives the full variable domain: DTGVSQNPRHKITKRGQNVTFRCDPISEHNRLYWYRQTLGQGPEFLTYFQNEAQLEKSRLLSDRFSAERPKGSFSTLEIQRTEQGDSAMYLCASSLQGAEEKLFFGSGTQLSVL.

The V and J genes are TRBV10-1 and TRBJ2-3; 10 nucleotides match TRBD2. The germline CDR1 and CDR2 sequences are WNHNN and SYGVQD (reference sequence). The CDR3 totals 14 residues. After removal of 2 bases from V and 8 bases from J, the junction contained 4 bases not matched to a gene. CDR3 bases: TGCGCCAGCAGTGAGAGGCTAGCGGGAGCTACGCAGTATTTT. It codes for CASSERLAGATQYF.

This chain joins TRBV18 and TRBJ1-1; D possibly corresponds to TRBD1 (6 bases). This CDR3 has 14 amino acids. V lost 6 bases and J lost 5, with 16 bases in between. Germline CDR1 and CDR2: KGHSH and LQKENI. As DNA, the CDR3 is TGTGCCAGCTCCGCGGGGGCAAGGGGGACTGAAGCTTTCTTT. It encodes CASSAGARGTEAFF.

J is TRBJ1-4 and V is TRBV19; possible D gene TRBD1, 5 bases. Germline CDR1 LNHDA, CDR2 SQIVND (reference sequence). The CDR3 runs to 13 residues. CDR3 DNA sequence: TGTGGGGCAGGGAGGAGTGCTAATGAAAAACTGTTTTTT. Encoded protein: CGAGRSANEKLFF.

This chain uses TRBV28 with TRBJ1-2; 7 positions match TRBD1. CDR1 MDHEN and CDR2 SYDVKM come from the germline V gene. V shed 3 bases and J 2 bases; nucleotides not matched to a gene: 9. The CDR3 is 16 amino acids. The CDR3 bases are TGTGCCAGCAGTTTGTTCCCGGACAGGATAAACTATGGCTACACCTTC. Its protein is CASSLFPDRINYGYTF.

This clone was recorded once. J is TRBJ1-2 and V is TRBV4-1; D remains unclear. In germline, CDR1 is MGHRA, CDR2 YSYEKL. This CDR3 contains 15 residues. Deletions cut 0 bases from V and 3 bases from J, with 11 bases between. The CDR3 DNA is TGCGCCAGCAGCCAAGATAAGGAGCGCCACTATGGCTACACCTTC. Translating it yields CASSQDKERHYGYTF.

The CDR3 is CASSLIPPRTEAFF. CDR3 DNA: TGTGCCAGCAGCTTGATCCCCCCGAGGACTGAAGCTTTCTTT. The V and J genes are TRBV5-6 and TRBJ1-1; no definite D call. Germline V gene lookup returns CDR1 SGHDT and CDR2 YYEEEE. V lost 1 base and J lost 5, with 12 bases in between. The CDR3 loop spans 14 amino acids.

The CDR3 nucleotides read TGTGCCAGTAGTCGCCGGACTAGCGGGGTCTCCTACGAGCAGTACTTC. Its protein product is CASSRRTSGVSYEQYF. The chain employs TRBV19 and TRBJ2-7; 12 positions match TRBD2. V lost 5 bases and J lost 0; bases outside the gene matches: 5. Looked up from germline, CDR1 is LNHDA and CDR2 is SQIVND (reference sequence). The CDR3 loop spans 16 amino acids.

The chain is built from TRBV11-2 and TRBJ1-6; D not certain. Germline lookup yields CDR1 SGHAT and CDR2 FQNNGV. V lost 0 bases, J lost 2 bases, and 8 bases lay in between. This CDR3 is 16 amino acids long. The CDR3 nucleotides are TGTGCCAGCAGCTTAGACAGGCAGACCTATAATTCACCCCTCCACTTT. Its translation is CASSLDRQTYNSPLHF. The variable domain in full, with the rest retrieved from reference TRBV11-2 and TRBJ1-6, is EAGVAQSPRYKIIEKRQSVAFWCNPISGHATLYWYQQILGQGPKLLIQFQNNGVVDDSQLPKDRFSAERLKGVDSTLKIQPAKLEDSAVYLCASSLDRQTYNSPLHFGNGTRLTVT.

This chain connects TRBV5-1 to TRBJ1-1, with unresolved D. The germline gives CDR1 SGHRS, CDR2 YFSETQ. This CDR3 is built from 15 residues. The V and J ends lost 5 bases and 0 bases respectively, with 14 bases between them. CDR3 loop: CASSGPTKMNTEAFF. The CDR3 DNA reads as TGCGCCAGCAGTGGGCCTACGAAGATGAACACTGAAGCTTTCTTT.

The chain has TRBV5-1 and TRBJ2-1, with 8 bases matching TRBD2. CDR1 is SGHRS, CDR2 YFSETQ, per germline. Trimming at V came to 4 bases and at J to 10 bases, leaving 7 bases not matched to a gene. The CDR3 spans 13 residues. The CDR3, as DNA: TGCGCCAGCAGCCCAGATATAGCGGGAGAGCAGTTCTTC. The encoded protein is CASSPDIAGEQFF. The full variable domain, completed using reference TRBV5-1 and TRBJ2-1, is KAGVTQTPRYLIKTRGQQVTLSCSPISGHRSVSWYQQTPGQGLQFLFEYFSETQRNKGNFPGRFSGRQFSNSRSEMNVSTLELGDSALYLCASSPDIAGEQFFGPGTRLTVL.

V gene TRBV10-2 combines with J gene TRBJ1-1; D ambiguous. Germline CDR1 WSHSY, CDR2 SAAADI. Trimming removed 7 bases from V and 11 bases from J, with 14 bases in between. The CDR3 length is 11 residues. CDR3 coding DNA: TGCGCCAGCATCGGAGGTCGGGAGGCTTTCTTT. Protein product: CASIGGREAFF.

This sequence joins TRBV29-1 and TRBJ2-3; 8 bases are a match to TRBD2. The germline V gene encodes CDR1 SQVTM and CDR2 ANQGSEA. This CDR3 region has 15 residues. With V trimmed by 3 bases and J by 8 bases, 13 bases remained unmatched. The CDR3 DNA reads TGCAGCGTTGATAACCAGCGGGAGCCGCGGGGTACGCAGTATTTT. Its translation is CSVDNQREPRGTQYF.

CDR3 sequence reads: CASRTGGAINEKLFF. In nucleotides, the CDR3 is TGTGCCAGCAGGACAGGGGGCGCGATTAATGAAAAACTGTTTTTT. J is TRBJ1-4 and V is TRBV28, with 10 bases lining up with TRBD1. CDR3 length equals 15 residues. Trimming at V came to 6 bases and at J to 4 bases, leaving 5 bases not matched to a gene. The V gene's germline CDR1 is MDHEN and CDR2 SYDVKM.

The chain carries TRBV9 and TRBJ2-1; 9 bases match TRBD2. The V gene's germline CDR1 is SGDLS and CDR2 YYNGEE. The CDR3 totals 15 residues. Trimming took 4 bases from V and 6 from J; bases not matched to a gene: 8. The CDR3 DNA reads TGTGCCAGCAGCCCACCCGCGGGGGGGCCCAATGAGCAGTTCTTC. Residues: CASSPPAGGPNEQFF.

CDR3 in DNA: TGCGCCAGCAGCTCGGGACAGGGGCGCTATGGCTACACCTTC. Encoded protein: CASSSGQGRYGYTF. V and J are TRBV5-1 and TRBJ1-2; 10 bases fit TRBD1. Trimming cost V 3 bases and J 4 bases; bases outside gene matches: 3. The length of the CDR3 is 14 residues. The germline CDR1 and CDR2 sequences are SGHRS and YFSETQ.

The chain recombines TRBV3-1 (or the pseudogene TRBV3-2) with TRBJ1-1; the D gene is possibly TRBD1 (6 bases). Germline V gives CDR1 LGHDT, CDR2 YNNKEL (reference sequence). This CDR3 is 16 amino acids long. V was shortened by 4 bases and J by 3 bases, with 18 bases between the two germline ends. In nucleotides, the CDR3 is TGTGCCAGCAGCCCGGTTGGGGGCATGATACACACTGAAGCTTTCTTT. Its protein is CASSPVGGMIHTEAFF.

The rearrangement links TRBV19 to TRBJ2-7; 9 nucleotides line up with TRBD1. V was clipped by 9 bases and J by 3 bases; unmatched bases: 9. This CDR3 spans 14 amino acids. The germline CDR1 and CDR2 sequences are LNHDA and SQIVND (reference sequence). CDR3: CASTAPDRGYEQYF. CDR3 nucleotides: TGTGCCAGCACGGCCCCGGACAGGGGCTACGAGCAGTACTTC.